A single T cell receptor beta chain is shown here with its context. Its specificity is not known. The sample is drawn from a study of T cell responses to AZD1222 COVID-19 vaccine. CDR3 size: 15 residues. The V gene lost 0 bases and the J gene lost 2 bases, with 12 bases spanning the gap. Germline CDR1 SGHRS, CDR2 YFSETQ. The data were produced by immunoSEQ multiplex PCR, yet TCRdb's version contains in-frame clones alone and is incomplete. Of 70,000 to 90,000 clones detected, 89% appear once; the ten largest clones hold around 2%. Whole-study results and caveats: Just 5 to 7 people given AZD1222 tested seropositive at baseline. Donors were largely white British and mainly female; clonal diversity was possibly underestimated.

This specimen was peripheral blood, taken on day 0 of AZD1222 vaccination. The chain carries TRBV5-1 and TRBJ2-7; D remains unclear. This receptor was obtained from an adult in good health. The CDR3 nucleotides read TGCGCCAGCAGCTTGGCACCCCGCTACGCCTACGAGCAGTACTTC. Protein product: CASSLAPRYAYEQYF.